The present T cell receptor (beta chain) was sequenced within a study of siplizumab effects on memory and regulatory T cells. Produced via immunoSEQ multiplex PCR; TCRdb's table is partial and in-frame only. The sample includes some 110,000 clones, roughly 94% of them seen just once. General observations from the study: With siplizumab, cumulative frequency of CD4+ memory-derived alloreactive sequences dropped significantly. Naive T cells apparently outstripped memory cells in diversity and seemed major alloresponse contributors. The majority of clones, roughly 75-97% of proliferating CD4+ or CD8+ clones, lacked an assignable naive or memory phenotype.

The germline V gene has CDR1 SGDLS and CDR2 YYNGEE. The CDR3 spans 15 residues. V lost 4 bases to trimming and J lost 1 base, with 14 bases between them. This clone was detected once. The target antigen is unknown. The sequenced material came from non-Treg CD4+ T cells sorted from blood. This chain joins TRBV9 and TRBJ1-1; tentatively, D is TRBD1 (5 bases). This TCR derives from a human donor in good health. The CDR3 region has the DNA TGTGCCAGCAGCCCCTCGGGGGAGGGGAACACTGAAGCTTTCTTT. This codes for CASSPSGEGNTEAFF.